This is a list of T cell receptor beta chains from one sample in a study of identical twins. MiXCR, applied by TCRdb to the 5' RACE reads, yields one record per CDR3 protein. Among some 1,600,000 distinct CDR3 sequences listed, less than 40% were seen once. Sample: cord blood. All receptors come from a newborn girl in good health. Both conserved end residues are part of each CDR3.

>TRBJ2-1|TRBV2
CASMVLAGVHEQFF
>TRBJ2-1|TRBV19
CASSHPPINEQFF
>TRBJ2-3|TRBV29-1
CSVERGGKDTQYF
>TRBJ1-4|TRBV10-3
CAISEFGTSNEKLFF
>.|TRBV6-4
CASSDHLGGIQYF
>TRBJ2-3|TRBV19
CASSRASGAEDTQYF
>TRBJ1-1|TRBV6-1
CASSEWGEAFF
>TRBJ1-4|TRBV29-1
CSVSETGPNEKLFF
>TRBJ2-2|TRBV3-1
CASTRHGTGELFF
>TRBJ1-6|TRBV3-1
CASSRTGPHNSPLHF
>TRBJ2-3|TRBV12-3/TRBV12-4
CASNPLAGTDMQYF
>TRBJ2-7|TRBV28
CASSVAESFYEQYF
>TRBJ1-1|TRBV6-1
CASSEGPDPAEAFF
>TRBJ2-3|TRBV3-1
CASSQGTGFTDTQYF
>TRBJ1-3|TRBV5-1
CASSPDLGNTIYF
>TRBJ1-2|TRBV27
CASSFGGDRGYTF
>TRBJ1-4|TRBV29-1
CSVDRGRGEKLFF
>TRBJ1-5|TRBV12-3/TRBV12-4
CASSLRQPYSNQPQHF
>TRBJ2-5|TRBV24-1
CATSDPTSGSGEQYF
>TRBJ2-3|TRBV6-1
CASSVPSGRVDTQYF
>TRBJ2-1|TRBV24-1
CAPSAPGLPYNEQFF
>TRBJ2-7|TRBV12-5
CASGNPYEQYF
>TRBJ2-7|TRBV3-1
CASSQAPSYEQYF
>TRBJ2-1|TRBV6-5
CASSYVGQGYYNEQFF
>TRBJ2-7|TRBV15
CATSWDGTYEQYF
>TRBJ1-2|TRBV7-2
CASSLKTGQGDGYTF
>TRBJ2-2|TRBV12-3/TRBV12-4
CASSLNLRGLADTGELFF
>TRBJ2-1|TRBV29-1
CSVRGQSSYEQFF
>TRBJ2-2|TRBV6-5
CASSYGRATGELFF
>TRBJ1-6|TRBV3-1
CASSQDGLIGGAPLHF
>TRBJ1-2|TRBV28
CASSYPLRGWYGYTF
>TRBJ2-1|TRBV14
CASSQVPGQQFF
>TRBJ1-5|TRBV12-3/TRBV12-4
CASSRDLGQPQHF
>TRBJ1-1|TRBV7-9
CASSFPGKGSEAFF
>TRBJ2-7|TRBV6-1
CASRMIQGYEQYF
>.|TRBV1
CTSSLGRQGQETQYF
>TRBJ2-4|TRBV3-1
CASSQGSIKNIQYF
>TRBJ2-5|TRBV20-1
CRAATSYRVYF
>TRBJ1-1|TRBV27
CASSLLWAENTEAFF
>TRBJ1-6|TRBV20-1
CSARGRTGSSYNSPLHF
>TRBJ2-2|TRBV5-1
CASSLQPVTGELFF
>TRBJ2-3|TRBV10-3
CAIRPGATDTQYF
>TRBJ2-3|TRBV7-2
CASSRGEFADTQYF
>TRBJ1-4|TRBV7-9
CASSGNEKLFF